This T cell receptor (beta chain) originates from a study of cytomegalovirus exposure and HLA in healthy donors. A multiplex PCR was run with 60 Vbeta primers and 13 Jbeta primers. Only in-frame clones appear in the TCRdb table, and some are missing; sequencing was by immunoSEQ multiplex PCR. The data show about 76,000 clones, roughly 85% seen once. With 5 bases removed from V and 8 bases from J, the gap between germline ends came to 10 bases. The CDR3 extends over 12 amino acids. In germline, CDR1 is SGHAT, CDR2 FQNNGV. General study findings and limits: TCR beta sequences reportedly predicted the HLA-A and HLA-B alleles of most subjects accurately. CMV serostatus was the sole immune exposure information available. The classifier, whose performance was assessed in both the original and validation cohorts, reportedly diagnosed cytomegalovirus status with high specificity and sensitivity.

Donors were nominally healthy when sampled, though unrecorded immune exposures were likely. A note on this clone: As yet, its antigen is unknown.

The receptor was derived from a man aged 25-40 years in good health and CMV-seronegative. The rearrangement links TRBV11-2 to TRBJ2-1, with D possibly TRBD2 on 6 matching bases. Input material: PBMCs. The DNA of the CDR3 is TGTGCCAGCAGCCCCAGCGGGTATGAGCAGTTCTTC. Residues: CASSPSGYEQFF.